Here is one T cell receptor (beta chain) with its context. The clone's antigen remains unknown. Within one base of it there is no much larger clone, and no base qualities were kept. This specimen belongs to a study of blood T cell repertoires in COVID-19 (dated by TCRdb to about 2020). Describing the broader study: The collaborator samples originated in the United States, Italy and Spain and spanned the acute and convalescent phases of COVID-19. The prospective study material was composed of cDNA or gDNA derived from T cells, B-cell-depleted T cells, or PBMCs. Deeply sampled blood TCRbeta repertoires from subjects exposed to, actively infected with, or recovered from COVID-19 were included in the dataset. A freely available public database, intended as a resource for researchers studying the immune response to SARS-CoV-2, is where the repertoires were released. Samples came from the ongoing ImmuneRACE study (first 160 participants) plus 1,254 subjects from 6 global collaborators. Nearly every sample came with metadata listing a de-identified subject ID, COVID-19 status, age in years and sex. Where HLA class I and class II types were available, the types were taken from metadata supplied by the sample provider, not from assay-based typing. Here is what the overall study found, with its caveats: The quantity of clinical and demographic metadata differed by source and by participant and was supplied without curation.

TCRbeta CDR3 regions were amplified from genomic DNA by means of the immunoSEQ Assay, a bias-controlled multiplex PCR. The original pipeline was this. The number of nucleated cells in each sample was estimated from the amplification of reference gene primers within the assay. To quantify the absolute abundance of each unique TCRbeta CDR3 rearrangement, sequence reads were collapsed and filtered. Productive Simpson clonality was computed per sample as the square root of Simpson's diversity index over productive rearrangements. In its TCRdb copy, this immuneACCESS table keeps in-frame sequences only and misses some clones. Where compared with another copy, unresolved V genes explain less than half of these, and the others have no known cause. Clonal size and the V and J genes are those of that table, whereas D and trimming came from the DNA. The sample contains approximately 360,000 clones, around 83% of them found a single time. Approximately 4.7% of the sample goes to the ten largest clones.

Participants in the prospective study were enrolled through a virtual design, were aged 18 to 89 years, and lived in 24 United States geographic areas. To assign participants to cohorts, the prospective study relied on clinical history that participants themselves reported in a screening survey and a study questionnaire. Recovered participants in ImmuneRACE Cohort 3 were defined as having two consecutive negative NP/OP PCR tests, clearance from a healthcare professional, or resolution of symptoms. Mobile phlebotomists in the prospective study collected whole blood, serum and a nasopharyngeal or oropharyngeal swab from every participant. Over a 2-month period, participants in the prospective study had the option of providing additional blood draws and questionnaires. Blood samples from the prospective study were shipped frozen or at room temperature prior to DNA extraction. CDR1 and CDR2, per the germline V gene, are KGHSH and LQKENI. CDR3 length: 15 amino acids, cysteine to phenylalanine. The DNA shown is the 45-base CDR3, in frame from base 1. V is pared back by 4 bases and J by 0 bases, with 12 bases lying between the germline termini.

Sequencing input: PBMCs or T cells enriched from blood (not recorded which). This chain joins TRBV18 to TRBJ2-5; TRBD2 might be the D gene, on 5 matching bases. This sequence originates from a woman in her 50s who had recovered from COVID-19. The nucleotide sequence is given as TGTGCCAGCTCACATACGCGGGCGGACCAAGAGACCCAGTACTTC. It codes for CASSHTRADQETQYF.